The 2 T cell receptor beta chains presented below share a single source sample, sequenced in a study of identical twins. MiXCR was run by TCRdb on the 5' RACE reads, yielding one entry per CDR3 protein. The profile shows some 1,600,000 distinct CDR3 sequences, about 32% of them singletons. The specimen sequenced was cord blood. The receptors stem from a newborn girl in good health.

This clonotype has only a few counts. The chain joins TRBV28 to TRBJ2-3; TRBD1 might be the D (5 bases). The CDR3 spans 15 residues. V lost 5 bases and J lost 6, with 18 bases in between. Germline V gives CDR1 MDHEN, CDR2 SYDVKM. This chain's CDR3 is CASSPDTVFRDTQYF. The CDR3 nucleotides read TGTGCCAGCAGTCCGGACACCGTCTTCAGGGATACGCAGTATTTT.

V is TRBV5-1 and J is TRBJ2-1; D unclear. The DNA end is more similar to TRBJ2-7, so the J call may be wrong. This CDR3 has 15 amino acids. Germline CDR1 reads SGHRS; CDR2 reads YFSETQ. CDR3 sequence (DNA): TGCGCCAGCAGCTTGGACGCCCGCTCCTACAATGAGCAGTACTTC. This sequence encodes CASSLDARSYNEQYF.